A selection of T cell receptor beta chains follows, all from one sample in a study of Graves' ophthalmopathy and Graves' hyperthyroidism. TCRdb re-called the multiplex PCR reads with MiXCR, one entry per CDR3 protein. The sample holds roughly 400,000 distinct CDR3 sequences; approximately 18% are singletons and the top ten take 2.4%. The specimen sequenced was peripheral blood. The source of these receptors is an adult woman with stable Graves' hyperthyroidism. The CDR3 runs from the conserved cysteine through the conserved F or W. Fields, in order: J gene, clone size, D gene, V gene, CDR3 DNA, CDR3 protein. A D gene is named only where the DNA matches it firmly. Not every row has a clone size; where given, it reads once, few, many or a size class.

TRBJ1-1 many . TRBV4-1 TGCGCCAGCGGCACCGCCGGGAGTAACACTGAAGCTTTCTTT CASGTAGSNTEAFF
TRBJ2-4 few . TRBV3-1 TGTGCCAGCAGCACCCGACAGTCAGGTTCAGCCAAAAACATTCAGTACTTC CASSTRQSGSAKNIQYF
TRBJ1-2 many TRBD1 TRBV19 TGTGCCAGTAGGAAAGACAGGGGGTCGTACTATGGCTACACCTTC CASRKDRGSYYGYTF
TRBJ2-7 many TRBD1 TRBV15 TGTGCCACCAGCAGGGACAGGGCCTCCTACGAGCAGTACTTC CATSRDRASYEQYF
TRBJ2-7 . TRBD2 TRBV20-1 TGCAGTGCTAGAGATCCACTAGCGGCCTTCGGGGATCAGTACTTC CSARDPLAAFGDQYF
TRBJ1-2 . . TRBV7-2 TGTGCCAGCAGCTTAGGGGGGACCCTTGTCTATGGCTACACCTTC CASSLGGTLVYGYTF
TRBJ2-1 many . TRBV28 TGTGCCAGCAGTTTAGTGGGTTCGAGCTCCTACAATGAGCAGTTCTTC CASSLVGSSSYNEQFF
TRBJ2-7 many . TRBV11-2 TGTGCCAGCAGCTTCTTTGGGGGGCGCGTGTGGCAGTACTTC CASSFFGGRVWQYF
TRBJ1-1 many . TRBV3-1 TGTGCCAGCTTCCGCCCTCCAAGGTTGTCGAACACTGAAGCTTTCTTT CASFRPPRLSNTEAFF
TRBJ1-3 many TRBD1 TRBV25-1 TGTGCCAGCAGTACGCAGACAGGGGAGATCCGGGCCACTTCTGGAAACACCATATATTTT CASSTQTGEIRATSGNTIYF
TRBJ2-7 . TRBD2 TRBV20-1 TGCAGTGCCCCCCGTGGTGGCGGGGGTGGCGGCGAGCAGTACTTC CSAPRGGGGGGEQYF
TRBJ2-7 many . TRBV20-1 TGCAGTGCTCTGTCTCAGTCCCCCAGCGATCCCTACGAGCAGTACTTC CSALSQSPSDPYEQYF
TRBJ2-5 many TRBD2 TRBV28 TGTGCCAGCAGGGGGACTAGCGGGAGGTTCGGTGAGACCCAGTACTTC CASRGTSGRFGETQYF
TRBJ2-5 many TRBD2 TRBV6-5 TGTGCCATTGGGTCTAGCGGGGGCCAAGAGACCCAGTACTTC CAIGSSGGQETQYF
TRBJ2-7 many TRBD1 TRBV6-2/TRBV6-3 TGTGCCAGCAGTTTGGGGACAGGGAGGGGAGGGAAGGGCTACGAGCAGTACTTC CASSLGTGRGGKGYEQYF
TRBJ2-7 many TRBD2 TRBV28 TGTGCCAGCAGTCGAACCGGTAGCGGGAGGGCCTACGAGCAGTACTTC CASSRTGSGRAYEQYF
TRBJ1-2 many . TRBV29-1 TGCAGCGTTGAAGATCAATTTGGGAGCTATGGCTACACCTTC CSVEDQFGSYGYTF
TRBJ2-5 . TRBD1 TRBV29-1 TGCAGCGTGAGGACAGGGGGCTTGGAGACCCAGTACTTC CSVRTGGLETQYF
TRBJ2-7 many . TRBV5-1 TGCGCCAGCAGCTTTGGGGGCTACCAGTCCTACGAGCAGTACTTC CASSFGGYQSYEQYF
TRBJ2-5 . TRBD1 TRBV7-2 TGTGCCAGCAGCTCCACGGACAGGGGAGAGACCCAGTACTTC CASSSTDRGETQYF
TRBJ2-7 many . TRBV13 TGTGCCAGCAGCGGAAGCTCAGGGAGCGAGCAGTACTTC CASSGSSGSEQYF
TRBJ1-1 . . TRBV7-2 TGTGCCAGCAGCTTAGCGTCGAGGGAGCGGAACACTGAAGCTTTCTTT CASSLASRERNTEAFF
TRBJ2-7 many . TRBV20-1 TGCAGTGCTAGAGATCTCGACGCCCCCTACGAGCAGTACTTC CSARDLDAPYEQYF
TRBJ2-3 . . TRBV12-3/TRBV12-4 TGTGCCAGCAGGCCCGGGACAGATACGCAGTATTTT CASRPGTDTQYF
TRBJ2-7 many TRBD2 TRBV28 TGTGCCAGCTACAGCGGGGGGGGGACCTACGAGCAGTACTTC CASYSGGGTYEQYF
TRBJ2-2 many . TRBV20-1 TGCAGTGCTAGACAGGCCGGTGGGGCCGGGGAGCTGTTTTTT CSARQAGGAGELFF
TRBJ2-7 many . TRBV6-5 TGTGCCAGCAGTTTCAGGACAGATTACGAGCAGTACTTC CASSFRTDYEQYF
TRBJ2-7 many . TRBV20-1 TGCAGTGCGAGAGGAAATTCCTACGAGCAGTACTTC CSARGNSYEQYF
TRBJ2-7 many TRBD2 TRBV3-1 TGTGCCAGCAGTCGACTAGCGGGAGGCGGCGAGCAGTACTTC CASSRLAGGGEQYF
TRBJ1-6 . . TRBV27 TGTGCCAGCAGTGCAGGGTTGACAAATTCACCCCTCCACTTT CASSAGLTNSPLHF
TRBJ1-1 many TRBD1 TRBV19 TGTGCCAGTAGTATACCCAGGGGGCGCTCCACTGAAGCTTTCTTT CASSIPRGRSTEAFF
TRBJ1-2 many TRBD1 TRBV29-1 TGCAGCGTTGAAGGCGACAGGGGGCGCGACTATGGCTACACCTTC CSVEGDRGRDYGYTF
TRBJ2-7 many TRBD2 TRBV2 TGTGCCAGCAGTGGACCGGGCACTAGCGGGTACGAGCAGTACTTC CASSGPGTSGYEQYF
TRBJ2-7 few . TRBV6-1 TGTGCCAGCAGTCCGCTTCAGGGGTCCTACGAGCAGTACTTC CASSPLQGSYEQYF
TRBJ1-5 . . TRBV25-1 TGTGCCAGCGGGGGGGTTGCGGCTCAGCCCCAGCATTTT CASGGVAAQPQHF
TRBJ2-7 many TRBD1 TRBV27 TGTGCCAGCAGTTTATCGCTGGGACAGGGTTACGAGCAGTACTTC CASSLSLGQGYEQYF
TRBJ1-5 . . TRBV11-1 TGTGCCAGCAGCTTCAGAAAGGGCGGGACGGTCGATCAGCCCCAGCATTTT CASSFRKGGTVDQPQHF
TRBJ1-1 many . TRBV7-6 TGTGCCAGCAGCTTAGGGGTCGGGTACACTGAAGCTTTCTTT CASSLGVGYTEAFF
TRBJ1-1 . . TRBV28 TGTGCCAGCAGTTTAGGGCAGATCACTCCAGTTAACACTGAAGCTTTCTTT CASSLGQITPVNTEAFF
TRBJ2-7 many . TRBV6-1 TGTGCCAGCAGCTCATCCCCAACGGACGGCTACGAGCAGTACTTC CASSSSPTDGYEQYF
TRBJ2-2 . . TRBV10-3 TGTGCCGATTCCGGGACATATTCCCCGAACACCGGGGAGCTGTTTTTT CADSGTYSPNTGELFF
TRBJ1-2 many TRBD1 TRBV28 TGTGCCAGCAGGCCAACAGGGGAACGGGGCTACACCTTC CASRPTGERGYTF
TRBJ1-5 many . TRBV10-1 TGCGCCAGCAGGATAAGCGCGGATAGCAATCAGCCCCAGCATTTT CASRISADSNQPQHF
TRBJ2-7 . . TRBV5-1 TGCGCCAGCAGCTTCGCCGGAGGGGCCTACGAGCAGTACTTC CASSFAGGAYEQYF
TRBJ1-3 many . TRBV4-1 TGCGCCAGCAGTCGACCACATCGCGAAAACACCATATATTTT CASSRPHRENTIYF
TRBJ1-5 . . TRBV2 TGTGCCAGCAGTGAATCGGGGACCAATCAGCCCCAGCATTTT CASSESGTNQPQHF
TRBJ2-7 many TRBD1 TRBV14 TGTGCCAGCAGCTCCATCGGGACAGGAACCACCGGGCAGTACTTC CASSSIGTGTTGQYF
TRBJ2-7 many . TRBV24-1 TGTGCCACCAGTGATGCCCAGACACATTACGAGCAGCACTTC CATSDAQTHYEQHF
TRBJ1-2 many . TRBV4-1 TGCGCCAGCAGCCAAGATAGGGGGAACTATGGCTACACCTTC CASSQDRGNYGYTF
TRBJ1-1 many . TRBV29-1 TGCAGCGTGGAGGACAGTACGAACACTGAAGCTTTCTTT CSVEDSTNTEAFF
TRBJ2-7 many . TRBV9 TGTGCCAGCAGCGTAGGGAAAGGGGACGCCTTTTACGAGCAGTACTTC CASSVGKGDAFYEQYF
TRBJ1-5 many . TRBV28 TGTGCCAGCAAGTGGGGGGTACATCAGCCCCAGCATTTT CASKWGVHQPQHF
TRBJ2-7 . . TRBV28 TGTGCCAGCAGTTTAAGTAGAACCTACGAGCAGTACTTC CASSLSRTYEQYF
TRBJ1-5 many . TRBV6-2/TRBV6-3 TGTGCCAGCAGTTACTCGATGTCTAAGAGCAATCAGCCCCAGCATTTT CASSYSMSKSNQPQHF